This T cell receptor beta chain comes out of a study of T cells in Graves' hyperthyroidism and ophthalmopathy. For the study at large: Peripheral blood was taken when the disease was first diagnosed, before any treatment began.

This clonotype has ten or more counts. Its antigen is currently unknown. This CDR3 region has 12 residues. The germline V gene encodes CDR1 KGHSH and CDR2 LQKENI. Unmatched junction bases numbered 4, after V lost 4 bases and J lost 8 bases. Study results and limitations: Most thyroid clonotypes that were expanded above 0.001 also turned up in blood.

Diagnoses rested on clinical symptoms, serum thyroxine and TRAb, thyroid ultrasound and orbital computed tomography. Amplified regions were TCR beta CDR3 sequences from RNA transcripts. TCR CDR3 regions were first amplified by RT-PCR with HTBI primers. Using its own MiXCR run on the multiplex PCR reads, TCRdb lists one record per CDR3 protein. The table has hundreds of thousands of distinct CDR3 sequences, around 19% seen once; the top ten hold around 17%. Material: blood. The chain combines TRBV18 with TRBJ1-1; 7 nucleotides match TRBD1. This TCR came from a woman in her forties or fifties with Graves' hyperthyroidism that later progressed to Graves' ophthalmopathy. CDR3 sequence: CASSRPGQEAFF. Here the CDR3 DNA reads TGTGCCAGCTCACGGCCGGGACAGGAAGCTTTCTTT.